The rows below give T cell receptor beta chains drawn from one sample of a study of glioma-infiltrating T cells. One entry per CDR3 protein results from TCRdb running MiXCR on the multiplex PCR reads. The table lists approximately 190,000 distinct CDR3 sequences, 25% to 35% of them singletons. Material for sequencing was glioma tissue, nonneoplastic brain tissue, or PBMCs (not recorded which). These receptors came from a human donor with low-grade glioma or glioblastoma, undergoing nonglioma brain surgery, or in good health (not recorded which). Both conserved end residues are part of each CDR3. Each record gives: clone size, V gene, J gene, D gene, CDR3 DNA, CDR3 protein. A D gene is named only where the DNA matches it firmly. Where a row states a size, it is once, few, many or the class of an expanded clone; other rows omit it.

many	TRBV28	TRBJ2-3	-	TGTGCCAGCAGTATGAGCTTGAGAAATACGCAGTATTTT	CASSMSLRNTQYF
-	TRBV5-5	TRBJ1-6	-	TGTGCCAGCAGCCTCTGGGGTTATCAATCACCCCTCCACTTT	CASSLWGYQSPLHF
few	TRBV7-2	TRBJ2-5	TRBD2	TGTGCCAGCAGCCCCCGGGGGACTAGCGGAAAACAGTACTTC	CASSPRGTSGKQYF
few	TRBV12-5	TRBJ1-3	-	TGTGCTAGTGTTTTCGGGAACGGAAACACCATATATTTT	CASVFGNGNTIYF
many	TRBV11-1	TRBJ2-5	TRBD2	TGTGCCAGCAGCCGCCGGACTAGCGGGAATCAGGAGACCCAGTACTTC	CASSRRTSGNQETQYF
-	TRBV12-3/TRBV12-4	TRBJ1-5	-	TGTGCCAGCAGTTTGTACGATCTCTGGCCCCAGCATTTT	CASSLYDLWPQHF
many	TRBV20-1	TRBJ1-3	TRBD1	TGCAGTGCTGAGAGGACAGGGGGCGATGGAAACACCATATATTTT	CSAERTGGDGNTIYF
many	TRBV6-2/TRBV6-3	TRBJ2-1	-	TGTGCCAGCAGTGCCGCTAGTGAGCAGTTCTTC	CASSAASEQFF
many	TRBV19	TRBJ2-2	-	TGTGCCAGTAGTCCTACACAGGGGAGGCCCGGGGAGCTGTTTTTT	CASSPTQGRPGELFF
-	TRBV27	TRBJ2-6	-	TGTGCCAGCAGTTTGAGCTCTGGGGCCAACGTCCTGGCTTTC	CASSLSSGANVLAF
many	TRBV12-3/TRBV12-4	TRBJ1-5	-	TGTGCCAGCAGTGGGGATGAAAAGGGTCAGCCCCAGCATTTT	CASSGDEKGQPQHF
-	TRBV6-1	TRBJ1-1	-	TGTGCCAGCGTTGGGCTCGCTGAAGCTTTCTTT	CASVGLAEAFF
-	TRBV11-1	TRBJ2-1	-	TGTGCCAACAGCGCTGTGGGAGCTGAGCAGTTCTTC	CANSAVGAEQFF
-	TRBV5-4	TRBJ1-1	-	TGTGCCAGCAGCCCCGCACCTTTTAACACTGAAGCTTTCTTT	CASSPAPFNTEAFF
many	TRBV7-6	TRBJ2-3	TRBD1	TGTGCCAGCAGGGGACAGGGGGTCGCAGATACGCAGTATTTT	CASRGQGVADTQYF
many	TRBV6-2/TRBV6-3	TRBJ2-3	TRBD2	TGTGCCAGCAATCCGACCGGTAGCGGGAGTTACACAGATACGCAGTATTTT	CASNPTGSGSYTDTQYF
once	TRBV6-2/TRBV6-3	TRBJ2-7	-	TGTGCCAGCAGTGGAGATACTAGCAGCCACCCCTACGAGCAGTACTTC	CASSGDTSSHPYEQYF
-	TRBV5-1	TRBJ2-1	-	TGCGCCAGCAGCTTGGCGGGGATTGATACCTACAATGGGCAGTTCTTC	CASSLAGIDTYNGQFF
-	TRBV6-1	TRBJ2-7	-	TGTGCCAGCAGTTTCAACACCAGGGGATACGAGAAGTACTTC	CASSFNTRGYEKYF
many	TRBV10-3	TRBJ2-5	-	TGTGCCATCAGTGTACTGGGACATGCCGAGACCCAGTACTTC	CAISVLGHAETQYF
-	TRBV19	TRBJ2-5	TRBD2	TGTGCCAGTACCCCTGGGACTAGCGGGAGAGGAGAGACCCAGTACTTC	CASTPGTSGRGETQYF
many	TRBV20-1	TRBJ1-1	-	TGCAGTGCTAGAGTAAGGGGGGTAAACACTGAAGCTTTCTTT	CSARVRGVNTEAFF
many	TRBV29-1	TRBJ1-2	TRBD1	TGCAGCGTTGAGAGGACAGGGGGCGCGACGAGGGGCTACACCTTC	CSVERTGGATRGYTF
-	TRBV29-1	TRBJ2-4	-	TGCAGCGTTGAAACGGGGAGGGACAGACAGTACTTC	CSVETGRDRQYF
-	TRBV19	TRBJ2-2	-	TGTGCCAGTAGTACCTTCAGCGTGACAGAGAACACCGGGGAGCTGTTTTTT	CASSTFSVTENTGELFF
few	TRBV19	TRBJ2-2	-	TGTGCCAGTAGTGAACAGGGCCCCGGGGAGCTGTTTTTT	CASSEQGPGELFF
few	TRBV11-2	TRBJ2-3	-	TGTGCCAGCAGCCCTCGGGACTTGTACACAGATACGCAGTATTTT	CASSPRDLYTDTQYF
-	TRBV7-9	TRBJ1-2	-	TGTGCCAGCAGCCCGTCAGAGGATGGCTACACCTTC	CASSPSEDGYTF
many	TRBV6-1	TRBJ2-7	TRBD1	TGTGCCAGCAGTCTCGACAGGGTTGCATACGAGCAGTACTTC	CASSLDRVAYEQYF
many	TRBV7-8	TRBJ2-5	-	TGTGCCAGCAGCTTGGGGAGGAGAGTCCAAGAGACCCAGTACTTC	CASSLGRRVQETQYF
many	TRBV6-1	TRBJ2-7	TRBD2	TGTGCCAGCGGTTTAGCGGGAGGGTCCTACGAGCAGTACTTC	CASGLAGGSYEQYF
many	TRBV12-3/TRBV12-4	TRBJ2-1	-	TGTGCCAGCAGTTTGGGTTCAGGGCAGTTCTTC	CASSLGSGQFF
many	TRBV10-3	TRBJ2-1	-	TGTGCCATCAGTGCGGAGGGGGATGAGCAGTTCTTC	CAISAEGDEQFF
many	TRBV20-1	TRBJ1-5	TRBD1	TGCAGTGCTGACGCCGGGACAGCGAGTGTCGGCCAGCATTTT	CSADAGTASVGQHF
many	TRBV4-3	TRBJ1-2	-	TGCGCCAGCAGCCCGGACGGGGTGTTGGGCTACACCTTC	CASSPDGVLGYTF
few	TRBV12-3/TRBV12-4	TRBJ1-2	-	TGTGCCAGCAGTTTCGAGGGGTGGGCAGCCCCCGCCTTC	CASSFEGWAAPAF
many	TRBV20-1	TRBJ2-2	TRBD2	TGCAGTGCTAGAGAACTGGGGACTAGCGGGATGGCCGGGGAGCTGTTTTTT	CSARELGTSGMAGELFF
-	TRBV9	TRBJ1-6	TRBD1	TGTGCCAGCAGCGTCACAGGGGGGACGAATTCACCCCTCCACTTT	CASSVTGGTNSPLHF
many	TRBV27	TRBJ2-2	TRBD1	TGTGCCAGCAGTTTATCGGGACAGGGCCCTTCGAGCACCGGGGAGCTGTTTTTT	CASSLSGQGPSSTGELFF
many	TRBV20-1	TRBJ1-5	-	TGCAGTGCTAGAGGCAGCGATTATAGCAATCAGCCCCAGCATTTT	CSARGSDYSNQPQHF
many	TRBV7-9	TRBJ1-4	-	TGTGCCAGCAGCTTAGACCTCGACAGAAGGCATGAAAAACTGTTTTTT	CASSLDLDRRHEKLFF
many	TRBV5-1	TRBJ1-2	-	TGCGCCAGCAGCTTGGTCCAGGATCTTGGCTACACCTTC	CASSLVQDLGYTF
many	TRBV20-1	TRBJ2-3	TRBD2	TGCAGTGCTAGCCGCACTAGCGGGAGTAACGCAGATACGCAGTATTTT	CSASRTSGSNADTQYF
-	TRBV2	TRBJ2-7	TRBD2	TGTGCCAGCAGGAGCCCCACTCGACTAGCGGTCTCCTACGAGCAGTACTTC	CASRSPTRLAVSYEQYF